Sequencing of this T cell receptor (beta chain) was carried out in a study of blood T cells in healthy people across ages. General study findings and limits: Measured against age, TCR beta diversity per million T cells decreased in a roughly linear manner. As naive T cell percentage varied, TCR beta diversity correlated strongly with it.

This clonotype appeared once. Its target is unknown. Alongside a J-beta primer mix, a sample-barcoded 5' primer served in a second PCR lasting about 7 to 12 cycles. One entry per CDR3 protein, called by TCRdb with MiXCR from the 5' RACE reads. Of about 1.7 million distinct CDR3 sequences listed, 28% are singletons. The specimen sequenced was blood. The clonotype was recovered from a woman aged 30 to 39 in good health.

In nucleotides, the CDR3 is TGCAGCGTTGTCGGGCAGGAAGGGAATCAGCCCCAGCATTTT. The encoded protein is CSVVGQEGNQPQHF. The rearrangement links TRBV29-1 to TRBJ1-5; D not resolved. This CDR3 comprises 14 residues. Trimming removed 4 bases from V and 4 bases from J, with 14 bases in between. Germline V gene data show CDR1 as SQVTM and CDR2 as ANQGSEA.